This paragraph covers one TCR beta chain sequence. Per the study methods: Scientists estimated how many nucleated cells there were by amplifying reference gene primers. The repertoire was sequenced with immunoSEQ multiplex PCR; TCRdb's copy has only in-frame clones and lacks some. V and J calls and clone size are those listed in that table; D and trimming were worked out from the DNA. The sample contains 200,000 to 300,000 clones, more than 75% of which appear only once. This entry is derived from a study of blood T cell repertoires in COVID-19. In the study overall: The United States, Italy and Spain provided the acute and convalescent COVID-19 samples. T cells, B-cell-depleted T cells, or PBMCs provided the cDNA or gDNA that served as material.

This TCR came from a middle-aged woman with acute COVID-19. The source material was PBMCs or T cells enriched from blood (not recorded which).

Here the CDR3 reads CASSLTSGAGELFF. As DNA, the CDR3 is TGTGCCAGCAGCTTAACGTCGGGGGCCGGGGAGCTGTTTTTT. The V and J genes are TRBV7-3 and TRBJ2-2; TRBD2 is a possible D gene (6 bases). Looked up from germline, CDR1 is SGHTA and CDR2 is FQGTGA. The CDR3 is made up of 14 amino acids. Trimming removed 0 bases at V and 6 bases at J, with 8 bases between.